This entry lists 16 T cell receptor beta chains sequenced from one sample in a study of blood T cell repertoires in COVID-19. Profiled with immunoSEQ multiplex PCR; TCRdb holds only in-frame clones, not every one. The sample gives roughly 190,000 clones, more than 80% of which show up once; approximately 8% is in the top ten. The sequenced sample consisted of peripheral blood. All receptors derive from a woman aged 60 to 75 with acute or convalescent COVID-19.

V usage is TRBV6-5 and J usage is TRBJ1-4, with TRBD1 as a possible D gene (6 bases). There are 14 residues in the CDR3. V was cut by 7 bases and J by 5 bases, with 14 bases left in between. Germline values: CDR1 MNHEY, CDR2 SVGAGI. CDR3 bases: TGTGCCAGCAAACCGGGACAAGCGAATGAAAAACTGTTTTTT. This codes for CASKPGQANEKLFF.

The rearrangement uses TRBV28 and TRBJ2-1, with 7 bases matching TRBD2. Germline CDR1 is MDHEN and CDR2 is SYDVKM. The CDR3 loop spans 12 amino acids. V shed 6 bases, J shed 9 bases, and the junction held 5 bases outside the gene matches. CDR3 region: CASSSGRAEQFF. CDR3 sequence (DNA): TGTGCCAGCAGCTCAGGGAGGGCTGAGCAGTTCTTC. Full variable domain (rest looked up from reference TRBV28 and TRBJ2-1): DVKVTQSSRYLVKRTGEKVFLECVQDMDHENMFWYRQDPGLGLRLIYFSYDVKMKEKGDIPEGYSVSREKKERFSLILESASTNQTSMYLCASSSGRAEQFFGPGTRLTVL.

V is TRBV4-2 and J is TRBJ2-7; 8 nucleotides line up with TRBD1. V gave up 1 base and J gave up 2 bases; unmatched junction bases: 1. The germline V gene has CDR1 LGHNA and CDR2 YNFKEQ. The CDR3 has 14 residues. DNA of the CDR3: TGTGCCAGCAGCCAAGCGACAGGGGCCTACGAGCAGTACTTC. It yields the protein CASSQATGAYEQYF.

This sequence joins TRBV9 and TRBJ2-2, with D possibly being TRBD2 (5 bases). Trimming took 4 bases from V and 4 from J, leaving 11 bases between them. CDR1 SGDLS and CDR2 YYNGEE come from the germline V gene. The CDR3 extends over 14 amino acids. CDR3 coding DNA: TGTGCCAGCAGCCTCCGGGGAAGCACCGGGGAGCTGTTTTTT. It is translated as CASSLRGSTGELFF. The complete variable domain, with remaining parts taken from reference TRBV9 and TRBJ2-2, reads DSGVTQTPKHLITATGQRVTLRCSPRSGDLSVYWYQQSLDQGLQFLIQYYNGEERAKGNILERFSAQQFPDLHSELNLSSLELGDSALYFCASSLRGSTGELFFGEGSRLTVL.

This chain uses TRBV14 with TRBJ2-5, with a weak D call TRBD1 (6 bases). The V end was cut by 1 base, the J end by 4 bases, with 10 bases between. The CDR3 has 14 residues. The germline gives CDR1 SGHDN, CDR2 FVKESK. In DNA, the CDR3 is TGTGCCAGCAGCCAAGGGCAGGGGTCAGAGACCCAGTACTTC. This encodes CASSQGQGSETQYF.

The rearrangement joins TRBV4-1 to TRBJ1-5; D may be TRBD1 (5 bases). CDR3 length: 15 amino acids. Per the germline V gene, CDR1 is MGHRA and CDR2 is YSYEKL. The V and J ends lost 5 bases and 3 bases respectively, with 14 bases between them. The CDR3 nucleotides read TGCGCCAGCAGCTTTCGACAGCGAGTCAATCAGCCCCAGCATTTT. This sequence encodes CASSFRQRVNQPQHF.

The rearrangement uses TRBV11-3 and TRBJ2-1; unclear D gene. Germline loops: CDR1 SGHNT, CDR2 YENEEA. There are 14 residues in the CDR3. Trimming pared 1 base from V and 5 bases from J, leaving 9 bases between. CDR3: CASSLGQVNNEQFF. Here the CDR3 DNA reads TGTGCCAGCAGCTTAGGGCAGGTAAACAATGAGCAGTTCTTC.

J is TRBJ2-2 and V is TRBV7-9; D unresolved. Looked up from germline, CDR1 is SEHNR and CDR2 is FQNEAQ (reference sequence). V was cut by 1 base and J by 10 bases, with 7 bases left in between. The CDR3 contains 12 residues. The CDR3 DNA reads TGTGCCAGCAGCTTAGTAGCTCCGGAGCTGTTTTTT. Translating gives CASSLVAPELFF. Together with reference TRBV7-9 and TRBJ2-2, the CDR3 gives the full variable domain: DTGVSQNPRHKITKRGQNVTFRCDPISEHNRLYWYRQTLGQGPEFLTYFQNEAQLEKSRLLSDRFSAERPKGSFSTLEIQRTEQGDSAMYLCASSLVAPELFFGEGSRLTVL.

This clone is a singleton in its sample. This sequence joins TRBV6-1 and TRBJ2-1; 10 bases line up with TRBD1. The CDR3 loop spans 15 amino acids. Trimming removed 3 bases from V and 2 bases from J; junction bases left unmatched: 1. The germline V gene has CDR1 MNHNS and CDR2 SASEGT. The CDR3 spells CASSEGTGAYNEQFF. The CDR3 nucleotides are TGTGCCAGCAGTGAGGGGACAGGGGCCTACAATGAGCAGTTCTTC.

V and J are TRBV18 and TRBJ1-6; 8 nucleotides match TRBD1. V gave up 2 bases and J gave up 9 bases; unmatched junction bases: 6. The length of the CDR3 is 15 residues. Per germline, CDR1 KGHSH and CDR2 LQKENI. In DNA, the CDR3 is TGTGCCAGCTCACCAGACGGACAGGGTGCTTCACCCCTCCACTTT. Protein: CASSPDGQGASPLHF.

V is TRBV12-3 or TRBV12-4 and J is TRBJ1-5; D uncertain. This CDR3 is 13 amino acids long. V dropped 6 bases and J dropped 6 bases, with 12 bases sitting between them. In nucleotides, the CDR3 is TGTGCCAGCAGCCAGGCACGGTTTCAGCCCCAGCATTTT. Amino acids: CASSQARFQPQHF.

The gene calls are TRBV5-1 and TRBJ2-7; 12 bases are shared with TRBD2. Trimming removed 0 bases from V and 2 bases from J; junction bases left unmatched: 6. This CDR3 is built from 17 residues. Germline lookup yields CDR1 SGHRS and CDR2 YFSETQ. The chain's CDR3 is CASSLEGRLAGAYEQYF. The CDR3 DNA sequence: TGCGCCAGCAGCTTGGAGGGGCGACTAGCGGGGGCCTACGAGCAGTACTTC.

This clone showed up just a few times. The rearrangement uses TRBV4-1 and TRBJ2-2; 7 bases fit TRBD1. This CDR3 has 15 residues. After removal of 1 base from V and 7 bases from J, the junction contained 6 bases not matched to a gene. Looked up from germline, CDR1 is MGHRA and CDR2 is YSYEKL. In DNA form, the CDR3 reads TGCGCCAGCAGCCAAGGCTACAGGGGTATCGGGGAGCTGTTTTTT. Encoded protein: CASSQGYRGIGELFF.

The chain combines TRBV2 with TRBJ2-2; 8 nucleotides agree with TRBD2. The germline gives CDR1 SNHLY, CDR2 FYNNEI. CDR3 length: 16 amino acids. Trimming cost V 7 bases and J 7 bases; bases outside gene matches: 14. The CDR3 sequence: CASTRRGGYSVGELFF. Here the CDR3 DNA reads TGTGCCAGCACGCGTCGGGGGGGCTATTCGGTCGGGGAGCTGTTTTTT.

The chain is built from TRBV10-1 and TRBJ2-1; 11 bases line up with TRBD2. The V gene's germline CDR1 is WNHNN and CDR2 SYGVQD (reference sequence). The length of the CDR3 is 16 residues. V was clipped by 2 bases and J by 7 bases; unmatched bases: 7. The CDR3 DNA is TGCGCCAGCAGTGAGCCCGGACTAGCGGGTCGGAATGAGCAGTTCTTC. This encodes CASSEPGLAGRNEQFF.

This chain links TRBV10-3 with TRBJ1-5; D is unclear. CDR3 size: 14 residues. V lost 8 bases and J 4 bases, leaving 15 bases between the germline ends. CDR1 ENHRY and CDR2 SYGVKD come from the germline V gene. CDR3 loop: CAIDFGNRNQPQHF. The CDR3 DNA sequence: TGTGCCATCGATTTCGGGAATCGGAATCAGCCCCAGCATTTT.